The 2 T cell receptor beta chains in this list originate from one sample, sequenced in a study of radiotherapy plus CTLA-4 blockade in lung cancer. Produced via immunoSEQ multiplex PCR; TCRdb's table is partial and in-frame only. The sample lists 85,000 to 120,000 clones, 85% occurring once. The starting material was peripheral blood, obtained from a patient treated with radiotherapy plus ipilimumab. Every receptor here comes from a human donor with non-small cell lung cancer that progressed on radiotherapy plus ipilimumab. Some clones in this sample may be carry-over from other donors' samples.

The chain carries TRBV4-2 and TRBJ2-5; D unresolved. Germline V gives CDR1 LGHNA, CDR2 YNFKEQ. Trimming removed 1 base at V and 3 bases at J, with 6 bases between. The CDR3 loop spans 13 amino acids. The CDR3 DNA sequence: TGTGCCAGCAGCCAAGTCTCCGAAGAGACCCAGTACTTC. The encoded protein is CASSQVSEETQYF.

The V and J genes are TRBV18 and TRBJ1-2; perhaps TRBD1 as D (5 bases). Germline V gene sequence: CDR1 KGHSH, CDR2 LQKENI. With 2 bases removed from V and 0 bases from J, the gap between germline ends came to 10 bases. CDR3 length equals 15 residues. The DNA for the CDR3 is TGTGCCAGCTCACCAAGGACGGGGGCTAACTATGGCTACACCTTC. It codes for CASSPRTGANYGYTF.